Below are 22 T cell receptor beta chains sequenced from a single sample in a study of blood T cell repertoires in COVID-19. The data were produced by immunoSEQ multiplex PCR, yet TCRdb's version contains in-frame clones alone and is incomplete. This table holds 200,000 to 300,000 clones, approximately 82% found once. Sequencing was done on a sample of peripheral blood. These receptors originate from a man aged 35 to 55 who had recovered from COVID-19.

This clone was picked up one time. The chain recombines TRBV9 with TRBJ2-1; 8 bases align to TRBD1. The germline V gene encodes CDR1 SGDLS and CDR2 YYNGEE. The length of the CDR3 is 16 residues. V lost 4 bases to trimming and J lost 4 bases; unmatched junction nucleotides: 10. Here the CDR3 reads CASSPSGQGGYNEQFF. In DNA, the CDR3 is TGTGCCAGCAGCCCATCCGGACAGGGTGGTTACAATGAGCAGTTCTTC.

The J gene is TRBJ2-7, the V gene TRBV7-6, with TRBD2 identical over 11 bases. V lost 1 base and J lost 2; bases outside the gene matches: 1. Germline CDR1 SGHVS, CDR2 FNYEAQ. The CDR3 runs 15 residues. Written as DNA, the CDR3 is TGTGCCAGCAGCTTAGAGACTAGCGGGACCTACGAGCAGTACTTC. Encoded protein: CASSLETSGTYEQYF. The entire variable domain, with the rest obtained from reference TRBV7-6 and TRBJ2-7, is as follows: GAGVSQSPRYKVTKRGQDVALRCDPISGHVSLYWYRQALGQGPEFLTYFNYEAQQDKSGLPNDRFSAERPEGSISTLTIQRTEQRDSAMYRCASSLETSGTYEQYFGPGTRLTVT.

This sequence joins TRBV5-4 and TRBJ2-7; D is perhaps TRBD2 (5 bases). The ends were cut back, 4 bases at V and 1 base at J, with 18 bases in the middle. CDR1 and CDR2 (germline): SGHNT, YYREEE (reference sequence). The CDR3 extends over 16 amino acids. CDR3 protein: CASSGGVRVPSYEQYF. CDR3 bases: TGTGCCAGCAGCGGAGGAGTGCGGGTACCGTCCTACGAGCAGTACTTC.

The chain has TRBV12-5 and TRBJ2-3; D perhaps matches TRBD2 (6 bases). Germline V CDR1 and CDR2: LGHNT, FRNRAP. CDR3 length: 16 residues. The V gene lost 5 bases and the J gene lost 2 bases, with 17 bases spanning the gap. The CDR3 region is CASGKRVGGYTDTQYF. The CDR3 DNA follows: TGTGCTAGTGGTAAGCGGGTAGGAGGATACACAGATACGCAGTATTTT. The full variable domain, rest sourced from reference TRBV12-5 and TRBJ2-3, is DARVTQTPRHKVTEMGQEVTMRCQPILGHNTVFWYRQTMMQGLELLAYFRNRAPLDDSGMPKDRFSAEMPDATLATLKIQPSEPRDSAVYFCASGKRVGGYTDTQYFGPGTRLTVL.

CDR3 sequence: CASSLDRVSSYEQYF. The CDR3 DNA follows: TGTGCCAGCAGCCTCGACAGAGTAAGCTCCTACGAGCAGTACTTC. This chain connects TRBV14 to TRBJ2-7, with a weak D call TRBD1 (5 bases). CDR1 and CDR2 (germline): SGHDN, FVKESK. The V end lost 4 bases, the J end lost 0 bases, and 13 bases lay between the germline ends. This CDR3 comprises 15 residues.

This clone was observed a handful of times. Its ends do not fully match the called genes, so a read error is possible. V usage is TRBV5-4 and J usage is TRBJ1-1; tentatively, D is TRBD1 (6 bases). This CDR3 is built from 16 residues. Germline-derived CDR1 and CDR2 are SGHNT and YYREEE (reference sequence). DNA for the CDR3: TGTGCCAGCAGGTTGGTGGGCAGGGGAGGGCGAACTGAAGCTTTCTTT. The encoded protein is CASRLVGRGGRTEAFF.

In regard to this clone: The sample has other DNA sequences that encode this CDR3 too. The V call is TRBV2, the J call TRBJ1-2, with 8 bases lining up with TRBD1. The J segment lost 8 bases and the V segment lost 2 bases, leaving 4 bases of the junction unmatched. The CDR3 sequence is 13 residues long. Germline V gene data show CDR1 as SNHLY and CDR2 as FYNNEI. The CDR3 here is CASSEQGAGGYTF. CDR3 in DNA: TGTGCCAGCAGTGAACAGGGGGCAGGGGGCTACACCTTC.

The V and J genes are TRBV5-1 and TRBJ1-5; tentatively, D is TRBD1 (5 bases). The V and J ends lost 1 base and 5 bases respectively, with 13 bases between them. The V gene's germline CDR1 is SGHRS and CDR2 YFSETQ. The CDR3 has 15 amino acids. CDR3 sequence (DNA): TGCGCCAGCAGCTTGACCGGGGGTTGGGATCAGCCCCAGCATTTT. This gives the protein CASSLTGGWDQPQHF.

This chain connects TRBV19 to TRBJ1-2; the D is unclear. The V and J ends lost 6 bases and 9 bases respectively, with 14 bases between them. The CDR3 is 12 residues long. Germline CDR1 and CDR2: LNHDA and SQIVND (reference sequence). This CDR3 reads CASSMGGISYTF. In DNA form, the CDR3 reads TGTGCCAGTAGCATGGGAGGCATAAGCTACACCTTC.

This rearrangement joins TRBV11-3 to TRBJ2-1; D uncertain. From germline, CDR1 is SGHNT and CDR2 YENEEA. V dropped 1 base and J dropped 8 bases, with 9 bases sitting between them. This CDR3 spans 13 amino acids. Here the CDR3 DNA reads TGTGCCAGCAGCTTAGGTTCCAGTGATGAGCAGTTCTTC. It encodes CASSLGSSDEQFF.

The V gene is TRBV12-3 or TRBV12-4, the J gene TRBJ2-3, with D possibly being TRBD2 (5 bases). The germline V and J ends were trimmed by 3 bases and 7 bases, with 8 bases remaining between them. The CDR3 has 12 amino acids. This CDR3 is CASSFRGNTQYF. CDR3 sequence (DNA): TGTGCCAGCAGTTTTCGGGGAAATACGCAGTATTTT.

The chain combines TRBV7-2 with TRBJ1-5, with D perhaps TRBD1 (5 bases). This CDR3 comprises 15 residues. V lost 5 bases and J 7 bases, leaving 18 bases between the germline ends. Germline V CDR1 and CDR2: SGHTA, FQGNSA. CDR3 in DNA: TGTGCCAGCAGCCCGGGGGGGGGTAGCGGACAGCCCCAGCATTTT. This encodes CASSPGGGSGQPQHF.

The chain combines TRBV9 with TRBJ1-1, with a tentative D call TRBD1 (6 bases). Germline assignment: CDR1 SGDLS and CDR2 YYNGEE. V lost 3 bases, J lost 1 base, and 16 bases lay in between. The CDR3 spans 16 residues. DNA of the CDR3: TGTGCCAGCAGCGCCAGGGACGGGACACCGAACACTGAAGCTTTCTTT. This encodes CASSARDGTPNTEAFF.

The rearrangement links TRBV3-1 (or the pseudogene TRBV3-2) to TRBJ2-7, with 7 bases identical to TRBD1. V shed 4 bases, J shed 6 bases, and the junction held 9 bases outside the gene matches. Germline lookup yields CDR1 LGHDT and CDR2 YNNKEL (reference sequence). This CDR3 has 14 amino acids. The CDR3 spells CASSPSGRGPEQYF. CDR3 nucleotide sequence: TGTGCCAGCAGCCCCTCCGGTAGGGGGCCCGAGCAGTACTTC.

This chain links TRBV5-6 with TRBJ1-1; D unresolved. The CDR3 covers 11 residues. V was pared by 0 bases and J by 7 bases, with 4 bases between. From germline, CDR1 is SGHDT and CDR2 YYEEEE. In DNA, the CDR3 is TGTGCCAGCAGCTTGGGTCGTGAAGCTTTCTTT. Residues: CASSLGREAFF.

The chain employs TRBV30 and TRBJ1-1; 10 nucleotides agree with TRBD1. CDR3 length: 16 residues. V trimming: 4 bases; J trimming: 2 bases; junction bases outside the gene matches: 10. Germline V gives CDR1 GTSNPN, CDR2 SVGIG (reference sequence). The CDR3 loop reads CAWTPGQGPFNTEAFF. The CDR3 bases are TGTGCCTGGACACCGGGACAGGGGCCATTCAACACTGAAGCTTTCTTT.

A few counts support this clone. The V call is TRBV5-4, the J call TRBJ2-5; a possible D gene is TRBD1 (6 bases). From germline, CDR1 is SGHNT and CDR2 YYREEE (reference sequence). V was clipped by 2 bases and J by 7 bases, with 15 bases between them. This CDR3 is 14 amino acids long. CDR3 nucleotides: TGTGCCAGCAGCTTACCGACAGGTCCCGCGACCCAGTACTTC. This encodes CASSLPTGPATQYF.

The chain uses TRBV10-3 and TRBJ1-3, with unresolved D. V lost 7 bases to trimming and J lost 4 bases, with 17 bases between them. The CDR3 runs 15 residues. Germline CDR1 reads ENHRY; CDR2 reads SYGVKD. The CDR3 bases are TGTGCCATCACCCTCGGCGGGGATTCGGGAAACACCATATATTTT. This sequence encodes CAITLGGDSGNTIYF.

This clone has ten or more counts. CDR3 residues: CASSVFRDRGLRELFF. In DNA, the CDR3 is TGTGCCAGTAGTGTCTTCCGGGACAGGGGTTTAAGGGAGCTGTTTTTT. V and J are TRBV19 and TRBJ2-2; 10 nucleotides align to TRBD1. There are 16 residues in the CDR3. CDR1 and CDR2 from the germline V gene are LNHDA and SQIVND (reference sequence). V lost 5 bases to trimming and J lost 9 bases; unmatched junction nucleotides: 12. Complete variable domain (other parts from reference TRBV19 and TRBJ2-2): DGGITQSPKYLFRKEGQNVTLSCEQNLNHDAMYWYRQDPGQGLRLIYYSQIVNDFQKGDIAEGYSVSREKKESFPLTVTSAQKNPTAFYLCASSVFRDRGLRELFFGEGSRLTVL.

This clone occurred a few times. The chain recombines TRBV4-3 with TRBJ2-1, with D perhaps matching TRBD1 (6 bases). CDR1 LGHNA and CDR2 YSLEER come from the germline V gene. Trimming stripped 1 base from V and 0 bases from J, with 19 bases between. The length of the CDR3 is 19 residues. DNA for the CDR3: TGCGCCAGCAGCCAAGTGGGGGTTGGTTGGGGGCGCTCCTACAATGAGCAGTTCTTC. It translates to CASSQVGVGWGRSYNEQFF.

The rearrangement joins TRBV5-6 to TRBJ1-1; a possible D gene is TRBD1 (6 bases). The CDR3 is made up of 18 amino acids. CDR1 and CDR2 from the germline V gene are SGHDT and YYEEEE. The V gene lost 0 bases and the J gene lost 4 bases, with 22 bases spanning the gap. CDR3: CASSLGFVHRGEGTEAFF. The CDR3 DNA reads TGTGCCAGCAGCTTGGGGTTCGTCCATAGGGGGGAGGGCACTGAAGCTTTCTTT.

This clone was seen a few times. This rearrangement joins TRBV18 to TRBJ1-1, with a tentative D call TRBD1 (6 bases). CDR1 KGHSH and CDR2 LQKENI come from the germline V gene. V was pared by 3 bases and J by 0 bases, with 17 bases between. The CDR3 is 17 residues long. CDR3: CASSPWSGQLMNTEAFF. The CDR3 DNA follows: TGTGCCAGCTCACCCTGGTCAGGACAGCTAATGAACACTGAAGCTTTCTTT.